The entry below describes one TCR beta chain. This clonotype was observed many times. No antigen is known for it. Per-nucleotide qualities are absent, and no much larger clonotype sits a single base away. From its cysteine to its phenylalanine, the CDR3 spans 12 amino acids. Only the CDR3 part of the read is kept: 36 bases, read in frame from the first base. The germline V gene sets CDR1 to SNHLY and CDR2 to FYNNEI. The junction shows trimming of 6 bases on V and 3 bases on J, plus 8 bases between the germline ends. The data belong to a study of CDR3 diversity in severe acne (dated by TCRdb to between 2018 and 2021). Libraries were built with PCR. The sample was run on an Illumina HiSeq 2000. TCRdb reprocessed the public reads (quality trimming at Q25 with fastp, clone calling with MiXCR) and kept in-frame beta chains. Every CDR3 protein is listed once, alongside the most common genes and DNA of its rows. The sample has about 85,000 distinct CDR3 sequences on record, roughly 52% of them singletons. Around a tenth of the sample is held by the ten biggest clonotypes.

Source material: blood. The clonotype comes from a male donor in good health, serving as a control. The V gene is TRBV2 and the J gene is TRBJ2-5; too little of a D gene remains to name it. For the CDR3, the sequence is CASRAVKETQYF. The nucleotides read TGTGCCAGCAGGGCCGTAAAAGAGACCCAGTACTTC.